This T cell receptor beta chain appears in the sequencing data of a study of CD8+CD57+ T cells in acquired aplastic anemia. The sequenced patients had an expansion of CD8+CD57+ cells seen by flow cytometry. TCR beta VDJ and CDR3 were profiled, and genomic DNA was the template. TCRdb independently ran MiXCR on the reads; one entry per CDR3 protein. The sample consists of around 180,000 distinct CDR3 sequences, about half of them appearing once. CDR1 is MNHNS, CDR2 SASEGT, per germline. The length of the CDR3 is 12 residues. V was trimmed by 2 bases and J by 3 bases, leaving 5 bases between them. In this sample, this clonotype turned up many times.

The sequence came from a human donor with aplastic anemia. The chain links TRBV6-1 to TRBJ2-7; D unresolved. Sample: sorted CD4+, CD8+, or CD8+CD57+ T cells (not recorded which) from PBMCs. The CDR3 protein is CASSERIYEQYF. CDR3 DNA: TGTGCCAGCAGTGAAAGAATCTACGAGCAGTACTTC.